This T cell receptor (beta chain) derives from a study of blood T cells in healthy people across ages. Study conclusions and caveats: Older age went with lower TCR beta diversity per million T cells, in a roughly linear way. Compared with aged donors, long-lived donors showed fewer expanded clones, suggesting selection.

Every donor gave ten milliliters of peripheral blood. With each sample, at least 5 micrograms of total RNA were extracted. The second PCR ran roughly 7 to 12 cycles with a sample-barcoded 5' primer and J-beta primers. TCRdb analysed the 5' RACE reads with MiXCR anew, one entry per CDR3 protein. In the table there are roughly 1.4 million distinct CDR3 sequences, almost 60% of which are singletons. In regard to this clonotype: Its antigen is unknown.

Sequenced sample: blood. This sequence was found in a man between 18 and 35 years old in good health.

In DNA, the CDR3 is TGCGCCAGCAGCTCCCAACCGGGACAGGGTCAAGAGACCCAGTACTTC. Protein sequence: CASSSQPGQGQETQYF. The chain couples TRBV5-1 to TRBJ2-5; 9 bases are shared with TRBD1. In germline, CDR1 is SGHRS, CDR2 YFSETQ. The CDR3 covers 16 residues. V lost 3 bases, J lost 2 bases, and 8 bases stayed unmatched.